This T cell receptor (beta chain) stems from a study of blood T cells in healthy people across ages. The second PCR ran roughly 7 to 12 cycles with a sample-barcoded 5' primer and J-beta primers. TCRdb re-called the 5' RACE reads through MiXCR, storing one row per CDR3 protein. The sample yields hundreds of thousands of distinct CDR3 sequences, 32% seen once. This clonotype was recorded many times. Germline values: CDR1 SEHNR, CDR2 FQNEAQ (reference sequence). The V end was cut by 3 bases, the J end by 4 bases, with 13 bases between. The CDR3 runs 15 residues. This TCR was sampled from a woman of 80 years or more in good health. The sample was blood. The chain employs TRBV7-9 and TRBJ1-5; D is possibly TRBD1 (6 bases). DNA of the CDR3: TGTGCCAGCAGCTTCGGGGGGCCGGTTAATCAGCCCCAGCATTTT. Protein product: CASSFGGPVNQPQHF.